This TCR beta chain was sequenced during a study of OX40 agonist ivuxolimab in advanced cancers. Looking at the study overall: Patients received intravenous ivuxolimab every 2 weeks at 0.01 to 10 mg/kg. From about 20 to 80 years was the age range, with a mean of around 57 years, and nearly 85% were male. The study's findings and limits: CD4+ T cells averaged fewer expanded clones than CD8+ T cells. Among some nonresponders, normalized T-cell clonal expansion was also low.

Sequenced by immunoSEQ multiplex PCR; TCRdb stores in-frame clones only, minus some. Here the sample spans about 91,000 clones, roughly 84% being singletons. CDR3 length: 17 amino acids. Germline V gene sequence: CDR1 KGHSH, CDR2 LQKENI. The V gene end was trimmed by 0 bases and the J gene end by 5 bases; junction bases not matched to a gene: 10. About this clone: Its antigen is still unknown.

Material: CD4+ or CD8+ T cells sorted from blood, obtained in a trial of the OX40 agonist ivuxolimab. The chain combines TRBV18 with TRBJ2-5; 9 bases map to TRBD1. This receptor was identified in an adult with an advanced solid tumor such as melanoma, head and neck, liver or kidney cancer. Here the CDR3 reads CASSPPTGGTVRETQYF. The CDR3 DNA is TGTGCCAGCTCACCACCGACAGGGGGGACCGTAAGGGAGACCCAGTACTTC. The full variable domain, in which reference TRBV18 and TRBJ2-5 provide the parts outside the CDR3, is NAGVMQNPRHLVRRRGQEARLRCSPMKGHSHVYWYRQLPEEGLKFMVYLQKENIIDESGMPKERFSAEFPKEGPSILRIQQVVRGDSAAYFCASSPPTGGTVRETQYFGPGTRLLVL.